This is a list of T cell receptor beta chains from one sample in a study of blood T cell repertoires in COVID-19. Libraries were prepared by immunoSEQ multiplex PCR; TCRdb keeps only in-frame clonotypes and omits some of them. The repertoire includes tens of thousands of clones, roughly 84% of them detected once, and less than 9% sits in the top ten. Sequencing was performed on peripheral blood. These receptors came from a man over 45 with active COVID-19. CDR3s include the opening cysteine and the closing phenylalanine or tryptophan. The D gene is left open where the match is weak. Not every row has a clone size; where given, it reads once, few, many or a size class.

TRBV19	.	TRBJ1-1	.	TGTGCCAGTATACGGACAGCCATGAACACTGAAGCTTTCTTT	CASIRTAMNTEAFF
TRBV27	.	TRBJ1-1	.	TGTGCCAGCAGTACCCGGTTCACTGAAGCTTTCTTT	CASSTRFTEAFF
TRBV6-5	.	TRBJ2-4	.	TGTGCCAGCAGGCGGCAGCCCGAGGCCAAAAACATTCAGTACTTC	CASRRQPEAKNIQYF
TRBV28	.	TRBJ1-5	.	TGTGCCGCCCGGGGGCCCCAGCATTTT	CAARGPQHF
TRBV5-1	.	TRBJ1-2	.	TGCGCCAGCAGCTTGGATAGGGGTCCTGACGCCTTC	CASSLDRGPDAF
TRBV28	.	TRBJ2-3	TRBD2	TGTGCCAGCAGCTTTGGGCCTAGCGGGGATGGCACAGATACGCAGTATTTT	CASSFGPSGDGTDTQYF
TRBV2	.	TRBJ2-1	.	TGTGCCACGGAGGGGTACAATGAGCAGTTCTTC	CATEGYNEQFF
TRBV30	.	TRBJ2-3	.	TGTGCCTGGAGTTCTGGACTTATGAGCACAGATACGCAGTATTTT	CAWSSGLMSTDTQYF
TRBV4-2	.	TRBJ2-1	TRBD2	TGTGCCAGCAGCCGAGGGGAGAATAGCGGGAGGGGGAATGAGCAGTTCTTC	CASSRGENSGRGNEQFF
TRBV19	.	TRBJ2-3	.	TGTGCCAGTAGTATAACCGGGAGTGGCACAGATACGCAGTATTTT	CASSITGSGTDTQYF
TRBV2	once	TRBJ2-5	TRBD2	TGTGCCAGCAGTGAACAAGCGGGGGCCCATGAGACCCAGTACTTC	CASSEQAGAHETQYF
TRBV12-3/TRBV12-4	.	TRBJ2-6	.	TGTGCCAGCGGTACCGGGGGGGCCAACGTCCTGACTTTC	CASGTGGANVLTF
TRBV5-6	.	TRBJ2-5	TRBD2	TGTGCCAGCAGCTTGGTTAGCGGGAGGGCCAGAGAGACCCAGTACTTC	CASSLVSGRARETQYF
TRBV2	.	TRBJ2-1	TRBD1	TGTGCCAGCAGTGGGACAGGGGAAGAGGGTGAGCAGTTCTTC	CASSGTGEEGEQFF
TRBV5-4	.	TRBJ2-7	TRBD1	TGTGCCAGCAGCTGGGACAGGGCGGGGGAGCAGTACTTC	CASSWDRAGEQYF
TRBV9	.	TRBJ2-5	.	TGTGCCAGCACCCTACAGGGTACGACACAAGAGACCCAGTACTTC	CASTLQGTTQETQYF
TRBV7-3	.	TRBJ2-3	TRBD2	TGTGCCAGCAGCCCAGCGGGACTAGCTAGCACAGATACGCAGTATTTT	CASSPAGLASTDTQYF
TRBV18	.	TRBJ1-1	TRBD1	TGTGCCAGCTCCCCCATTTCAACAGGGGCCTACACTGAAGCTTTCTTT	CASSPISTGAYTEAFF
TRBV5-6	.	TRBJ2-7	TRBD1	TGTGCCAGCAGCTTGGGGCAGGGGGCTTACGAGCAGTACTTC	CASSLGQGAYEQYF
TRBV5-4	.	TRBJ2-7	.	TGTGCCAGCAGCTTGGGGGGGCCCTACGAGCAGTACTTC	CASSLGGPYEQYF